These 30 T cell receptor beta chains share one sample of origin, sequenced in a study of T-cell reconstitution after alpha-beta-depleted transplantation in children. Preparation of the TCRbeta library used unique molecular identifiers. TCRdb fed the PCR reads into MiXCR, producing one record per CDR3 protein. The table includes 250,000 to 400,000 distinct CDR3 sequences, 23% detected once. Specimen: PBMCs, mostly from graft donor cells, collected 180 days after TCRalphabeta/CD19-depleted stem cell transplant. The receptors shown here come from a male patient aged 10 to 17 who had a stem cell transplant for acute lymphoblastic leukemia, so the T cells may come from the graft donor.

About this clonotype: A much larger clone differs by one base, so this may be a read error. The conserved closing phenylalanine or tryptophan is absent in this CDR3, likely reflecting a read error. The rearrangement joins TRBV10-3 to TRBJ2-3; D possibly corresponds to TRBD2 (6 bases). Germline-derived CDR1 and CDR2 are ENHRY and SYGVKD. The CDR3 spans 16 residues. Trimming left V 3 bases short and J 3 bases short, with 16 bases between. The CDR3 DNA sequence: TGTGCCATCAGTGAAAGTTTATGGGGGGTGACAGATACGCAGTATTTA. Its translation: CAISESLWGVTDTQYL.

The table lists this clonotype with a few counts. The chain couples TRBV5-1 to TRBJ2-3; D is ambiguous. The V end lost 1 base, the J end lost 5 bases, and 17 bases lay between the germline ends. The germline gives CDR1 SGHRS, CDR2 YFSETQ. The CDR3 loop spans 16 amino acids. This chain's CDR3 is CASSLMSIGTVDTQYF. The CDR3 DNA reads as TGCGCCAGCAGCTTGATGAGTATAGGAACGGTAGATACGCAGTATTTT.

J is TRBJ2-1 and V is TRBV24-1; D ambiguous. Germline V CDR1 and CDR2: KGHDR, SFDVKD. The germline V and J ends were trimmed by 5 bases and 6 bases, with 13 bases remaining between them. The CDR3 extends over 14 amino acids. CDR3 DNA: TGTGCCACCAGTGCCCTCGGCTGGAGCAATGAGCAGTTCTTC. Protein product: CATSALGWSNEQFF.

The chain carries TRBV27 and TRBJ2-5, with D perhaps TRBD2 (6 bases). Germline loops: CDR1 MNHEY, CDR2 SMNVEV (reference sequence). V lost 6 bases and J lost 3, with 17 bases in between. The CDR3 sequence is 15 residues long. The CDR3 is CASSTLLGGEETQYF. DNA for the CDR3: TGTGCCAGCAGCACACTATTAGGAGGGGAAGAGACCCAGTACTTC.

This clonotype was counted a few times. V and J are TRBV28 and TRBJ1-5; D gene unclear. Germline V lookup: CDR1 MDHEN, CDR2 SYDVKM. Trimming removed 6 bases from V and 5 bases from J, with 11 bases in between. The CDR3 loop spans 13 amino acids. The CDR3, as DNA: TGTGCCAGCAGCACGGGATCTTATCAGCCCCAGCATTTT. Protein: CASSTGSYQPQHF.

This clonotype was seen a few times. The chain couples TRBV9 to TRBJ2-7, with unresolved D. V was trimmed by 2 bases and J by 4 bases, leaving 10 bases between them. This CDR3 has 13 residues. CDR1 SGDLS and CDR2 YYNGEE come from the germline V gene. CDR3 protein: CASSVGAAYEQYF. CDR3 DNA sequence: TGTGCCAGCAGCGTCGGAGCCGCTTACGAGCAGTACTTC.

This clonotype was seen repeatedly, ten times or more. The CDR3 DNA is TGTGCCAGCAGCTTAGGGGATGCTAGCGCAGATACGCAGTATTTT. Amino acid sequence: CASSLGDASADTQYF. The chain recombines TRBV11-2 with TRBJ2-3; tentative D call: TRBD2 (6 bases). Between the trimmed V and J ends, which lost 1 base and 4 bases, there was a span of 12 bases. The CDR3 runs 15 residues. The germline V gene encodes CDR1 SGHAT and CDR2 FQNNGV.

This sequence joins TRBV7-8 and TRBJ1-5; unclear D gene. V was clipped by 1 base and J by 3 bases, with 10 bases between them. The CDR3 length is 15 residues. Looked up from germline, CDR1 is SGHVS and CDR2 is FQNEAQ. The CDR3 is CASSLEGNPNQPQHF. The CDR3 nucleotides read TGTGCCAGCAGCTTAGAGGGAAACCCCAATCAGCCCCAGCATTTT. Based on the CDR3 plus reference TRBV7-8 and TRBJ1-5, the full variable domain is GAGVSQSPRYKVAKRGQDVALRCDPISGHVSLFWYQQALGQGPEFLTYFQNEAQLDKSGLPSDRFFAERPEGSVSTLKIQRTQQEDSAVYLCASSLEGNPNQPQHFGDGTRLSIL.

This clonotype showed up just a few times. V usage is TRBV5-1 and J usage is TRBJ2-3; D is undetermined. The V end lost 4 bases, the J end lost 1 base, and 10 bases lay between the germline ends. Germline V gene lookup returns CDR1 SGHRS and CDR2 YFSETQ. This CDR3 has 14 amino acids. CDR3 coding DNA: TGCGCCAGCAGCAATGGACCTCGCACAGATACGCAGTATTTT. Protein: CASSNGPRTDTQYF.

This clonotype was counted a few times. The CDR3 protein is CASSRRFIGELFF. In DNA, the CDR3 is TGTGCCAGCAGCCGGCGGTTTATCGGGGAGCTGTTTTTT. This chain uses TRBV11-1 with TRBJ2-2; the D is unclear. Germline CDR1 reads SGHAT; CDR2 reads FQDESV (reference sequence). The CDR3 has 13 residues. Deletions cut 5 bases from V and 7 bases from J, with 11 bases between.

This CDR3 reads CASSTYTHGGYEQYF. In nucleotides, the CDR3 is TGTGCCAGCAGCACTTACACTCATGGGGGTTACGAGCAGTACTTC. J is TRBJ2-7 and V is TRBV11-2; D could derive from TRBD1 or TRBD2 (5 bases each). Germline V CDR1 and CDR2: SGHAT, FQNNGV. CDR3 length: 15 residues. V lost 5 bases, J lost 4 bases, and 18 bases lay in between. The variable domain in full, with the rest retrieved from reference TRBV11-2 and TRBJ2-7, is EAGVAQSPRYKIIEKRQSVAFWCNPISGHATLYWYQQILGQGPKLLIQFQNNGVVDDSQLPKDRFSAERLKGVDSTLKIQPAKLEDSAVYLCASSTYTHGGYEQYFGPGTRLTVT.

This sequence joins TRBV12-3 or TRBV12-4 and TRBJ2-7; TRBD2 matches at 10 bases. The CDR3 sequence is 19 residues long. V dropped 8 bases and J dropped 4; count of bases not matched to a gene: 23. The CDR3 bases are TGTGCCAGCGTTCCACAGTTTCTGGGGGTCGGACTAGCGGTTTACGAGCAGTACTTC. Translated: CASVPQFLGVGLAVYEQYF.

This clonotype was counted many times. V is TRBV5-1 and J is TRBJ2-7, with TRBD2 identical over 13 bases. V was pared by 4 bases and J by 4 bases, with 5 bases of the junction left unmatched. The germline gives CDR1 SGHRS, CDR2 YFSETQ. The CDR3 has 15 amino acids. The CDR3 DNA sequence: TGCGCCAGCAGCCCGGGACTAGCGGGACCGTACGAGCAGTACTTC. Translated, it gives CASSPGLAGPYEQYF. Complete variable domain (other parts from reference TRBV5-1 and TRBJ2-7): KAGVTQTPRYLIKTRGQQVTLSCSPISGHRSVSWYQQTPGQGLQFLFEYFSETQRNKGNFPGRFSGRQFSNSRSEMNVSTLELGDSALYLCASSPGLAGPYEQYFGPGTRLTVT.

The rearrangement uses TRBV6-2 or TRBV6-3 and TRBJ2-3, with 14 positions matching TRBD2. There are 16 residues in the CDR3. With V trimmed by 5 bases and J by 6 bases, 7 bases remained unmatched. The germline V gene encodes CDR1 MNHEY and CDR2 SVGEGT. The CDR3 sequence is CASSPGLAGVGDTQYF. The DNA for the CDR3 is TGTGCCAGCAGTCCGGGACTAGCGGGAGTAGGTGATACGCAGTATTTT.

This clonotype has just a few counts. The chain joins TRBV20-1 to TRBJ2-3; 10 nucleotides align to TRBD1. The germline gives CDR1 DFQATT, CDR2 SNEGSKA (reference sequence). Unmatched junction bases numbered 7, after V lost 7 bases and J lost 3 bases. The CDR3 loop spans 14 amino acids. The CDR3 DNA sequence: TGCAGTGTTTTGGGACAGGGGAGGACAGATACGCAGTATTTT. This encodes CSVLGQGRTDTQYF.

The J gene is TRBJ2-3, the V gene TRBV7-3; D is possibly TRBD2 (6 bases). The V gene's germline CDR1 is SGHTA and CDR2 FQGTGA. This CDR3 region has 15 residues. The ends were cut back, 2 bases at V and 5 bases at J, with 14 bases in the middle. The CDR3 sequence is CASSLGGRPGDTQYF. The CDR3 nucleotides read TGTGCCAGCAGCTTAGGGGGGAGACCAGGAGATACGCAGTATTTT.

The chain joins TRBV5-1 to TRBJ2-2, with 10 bases that match TRBD2. Germline trimming cut 3 bases from V and 3 bases from J; bases unmatched to any gene: 17. Germline loops: CDR1 SGHRS, CDR2 YFSETQ. The length of the CDR3 is 20 residues. The CDR3 DNA reads as TGCGCCAGCAGCTCACACGCATTCTTAGCGGGAGGCTGGGACACCGGGGAGCTGTTTTTT. This encodes CASSSHAFLAGGWDTGELFF.

V is TRBV18 and J is TRBJ1-2; 7 bases are a match to TRBD1. Germline lookup yields CDR1 KGHSH and CDR2 LQKENI. The CDR3 consists of 15 residues. V shed 1 base and J 2 bases; nucleotides not matched to a gene: 4. CDR3 loop: CASSPLDRANYGYTF. In DNA form, the CDR3 reads TGTGCCAGCTCACCACTTGACAGGGCCAACTATGGCTACACCTTC.

This clonotype turned up a few times. The CDR3 reads CASSLDGLAGGYEQFF. Here the CDR3 DNA reads TGTGCCAGCAGCTTAGACGGACTAGCGGGAGGGTATGAGCAGTTCTTC. The V call is TRBV11-2, the J call TRBJ2-1; TRBD2 agrees at 15 bases. Germline-derived CDR1 and CDR2 are SGHAT and FQNNGV. This CDR3 has 16 residues. Losses at the gene ends were 0 bases for V and 8 bases for J; bases not matched to a gene: 2.

This clonotype turned up a few times. The chain combines TRBV4-2 with TRBJ2-7, with 15 bases that match TRBD2. V lost 0 bases to trimming and J lost 6 bases; unmatched junction nucleotides: 9. This CDR3 contains 18 residues. CDR1 is LGHNA, CDR2 YNFKEQ, per germline. CDR3 in amino acids: CASSQDGLAGGERGEQYF. Here the CDR3 DNA reads TGTGCCAGCAGCCAAGATGGACTAGCGGGAGGGGAGCGGGGCGAGCAGTACTTC.

This clonotype was recorded a few times. The rearrangement links TRBV13 to TRBJ2-7; TRBD2 might be the D (7 bases). Trimming removed 1 base from V and 3 bases from J, with 16 bases in between. CDR3 length: 16 amino acids. CDR1 and CDR2 (germline): PRHDT, FYEKMQ (reference sequence). As DNA, the CDR3 is TGTGCCAGCAGCTTAGACGGGACGGGGGGCAACTACGAGCAGTACTTC. Translation: CASSLDGTGGNYEQYF.

This clonotype was counted between two and nine times. The CDR3 bases are TGTGCCAGCAGCCAACGGGACGGAACCTCCTACGAGCAGTACTTC. This codes for CASSQRDGTSYEQYF. This chain uses TRBV4-2 with TRBJ2-7; D is tentatively TRBD1 or TRBD2 (5 bases each). V was trimmed by 2 bases and J by 0 bases, leaving 11 bases between them. This CDR3 region has 15 residues. Germline CDR1 reads LGHNA; CDR2 reads YNFKEQ.

The rearrangement uses TRBV27 and TRBJ2-7; 8 bases fit TRBD2. The CDR3 totals 16 residues. V shed 3 bases, J shed 1 base, and the junction held 8 bases outside the gene matches. CDR1 and CDR2 from the germline V gene are MNHEY and SMNVEV (reference sequence). The chain's CDR3 is CASSFSGRTRSYEQYF. The CDR3 DNA follows: TGTGCCAGCAGTTTCAGCGGGAGAACCCGGTCCTACGAGCAGTACTTC.

This clonotype was observed a few times. V is TRBV20-1 and J is TRBJ1-5; D might be TRBD1 (6 bases). Germline assignment: CDR1 DFQATT and CDR2 SNEGSKA (reference sequence). V was cut by 5 bases and J by 2 bases, with 10 bases left in between. The CDR3 is made up of 13 amino acids. CDR3 sequence: CSALKGGNQPQHF. The CDR3 DNA sequence: TGCAGTGCTTTAAAGGGGGGCAATCAGCCCCAGCATTTT.

This rearrangement joins TRBV7-6 to TRBJ1-1; 9 bases map to TRBD1. The CDR3 is 14 residues long. CDR1 SGHVS and CDR2 FNYEAQ come from the germline V gene. V lost 2 bases, J lost 10 bases, and 8 bases stayed unmatched. This CDR3 is CASSLTRDRVIAFF. The CDR3 bases are TGTGCCAGCAGCTTAACCCGGGACAGGGTCATAGCTTTCTTT.

The J gene is TRBJ2-7, the V gene TRBV11-2, with TRBD2 matching 7 bases. This CDR3 comprises 15 residues. The germline V gene encodes CDR1 SGHAT and CDR2 FQNNGV. J gave up 2 bases and V 3 bases, and 7 bases lay outside the gene matches. CDR3 nucleotides: TGTGCCAGCAGCTTCTTCCCTAGCGGCCCCTACGAGCAGTACTTC. It specifies CASSFFPSGPYEQYF.

The table lists this clonotype with a few counts. J is TRBJ1-2 and V is TRBV9; TRBD1 is a possible D gene (5 bases). Germline V gene sequence: CDR1 SGDLS, CDR2 YYNGEE. The CDR3 length is 14 residues. V lost 0 bases and J lost 4, with 10 bases in between. Here the CDR3 DNA reads TGTGCCAGCAGCGTAGCCGGGACCCGCTATGGCTACACCTTC. Translated, it gives CASSVAGTRYGYTF. Variable domain in full (rest from reference TRBV9 and TRBJ1-2): DSGVTQTPKHLITATGQRVTLRCSPRSGDLSVYWYQQSLDQGLQFLIQYYNGEERAKGNILERFSAQQFPDLHSELNLSSLELGDSALYFCASSVAGTRYGYTFGSGTRLTVV.

The V gene is TRBV24-1, the J gene TRBJ2-3; the D is unclear. The CDR3 is 14 residues long. Trimming took off 2 bases at V and 6 bases at J, with 11 bases between the two ends. Per germline, CDR1 KGHDR and CDR2 SFDVKD. The CDR3 sequence: CATSDSGGTDTQYF. The DNA of the CDR3 is TGTGCCACCAGTGATTCGGGTGGTACGGATACGCAGTATTTT.

This clonotype has a handful of counts. The rearrangement joins TRBV20-1 to TRBJ1-5, with D tentatively TRBD1 (5 bases). Trimming took off 0 bases at V and 0 bases at J, with 15 bases between the two ends. The CDR3 is 17 residues long. Germline V gene lookup returns CDR1 DFQATT and CDR2 SNEGSKA (reference sequence). This CDR3 is CSARDGRTISSNQPQHF. The CDR3 DNA follows: TGCAGTGCTAGAGATGGACGGACAATAAGTAGCAATCAGCCCCAGCATTTT.

This clonotype was observed a few times. The chain employs TRBV11-2 and TRBJ2-1, with D perhaps matching TRBD1 or TRBD2 (5 bases each). The CDR3 covers 15 residues. Trimming left V 2 bases short and J 3 bases short, with 11 bases between. Germline assignment: CDR1 SGHAT and CDR2 FQNNGV. The CDR3 coding sequence is TGTGCCAGCAGCTTACGGGGCCGGGGCTACAATGAGCAGTTCTTC. Its protein product is CASSLRGRGYNEQFF.